This T cell receptor (beta chain) derives from a study of OX40 agonist ivuxolimab in advanced cancers. Whole-study context: Administration of intravenous ivuxolimab to patients occurred every 2 weeks at 0.01 to 10 mg/kg. Among those treated, three patients had partial responses, one with hepatocellular carcinoma and two with cutaneous melanoma. Prior therapy, whether anti-PD-1, anti-PD-L1 or anti-CTLA-4, was allowed, and 35% to 40% had some.

This clone was picked up one time. The CDR3 is 14 amino acids. Germline CDR1 is SGHRS and CDR2 is YFSETQ. Trimming shortened V by 2 bases and J by 0 bases, and 8 bases separated the two germline ends. Sequenced by immunoSEQ multiplex PCR; TCRdb stores in-frame clones only, minus some. In the table there are tens of thousands of clones, about 88% of which are singletons. Systemic immunosuppression or a history of autoimmune disease excluded patients. Material: CD4+ or CD8+ T cells sorted from blood, obtained in a trial of the OX40 agonist ivuxolimab. This receptor was taken from an adult with an advanced solid tumor such as melanoma, head and neck, liver or kidney cancer. This sequence joins TRBV5-1 and TRBJ2-5; tentative D call: TRBD1 (6 bases). The CDR3 sequence is CASSFSGDQETQYF. The CDR3 bases are TGCGCCAGCAGCTTCTCAGGGGACCAAGAGACCCAGTACTTC.